A selection of T cell receptor beta chains follows, all from one sample in a study of Ad26.COV2.S vaccination and SARS-CoV-2 variants. Repertoires were generated with immunoSEQ multiplex PCR, while TCRdb's copy carries only in-frame clones and drops some. The data show around 380,000 clones, about nine tenths seen once. The sample was peripheral blood, taken in a trial of Ad26.COV2.S vaccine versus placebo. The receptors come from a person between 18 and 65 years old who received the Ad26.COV2.S COVID-19 vaccine or a placebo. Each CDR3 is given with its conserved first and last residue. D genes are given only for firm matches. Size values are once, few and many counts, or a class for expanded clones, and some rows have none.

J gene,clone size,V gene,D gene,CDR3 protein,CDR3 DNA
TRBJ2-3,once,TRBV5-1,TRBD2,CASSSGLAGGRTDTQYF,TGCGCCAGCAGCTCGGGACTAGCGGGGGGTCGCACAGATACGCAGTATTTT
TRBJ1-1,NA,TRBV5-1,TRBD1,CASRAGQGFAEAFF,TGCGCCAGCAGGGCAGGACAGGGGTTCGCTGAAGCTTTCTTT
TRBJ1-4,once,TRBV14,NA,CASSPSRGATNEKLFF,TGTGCCAGCAGCCCCAGCAGGGGAGCAACTAATGAAAAACTGTTTTTT
TRBJ2-5,NA,TRBV29-1,TRBD2,CSVGTSGGAWETQYF,TGCAGCGTAGGGACTAGCGGGGGGGCCTGGGAGACCCAGTACTTC
TRBJ2-7,NA,TRBV19,NA,CASSLHRESGEQYF,TGTGCCAGTAGTTTACACCGAGAGTCGGGGGAGCAGTACTTC
TRBJ2-1,NA,TRBV30,TRBD2,CAWSVGLAGANEQFF,TGTGCCTGGAGTGTAGGACTAGCGGGGGCAAATGAGCAGTTCTTC
TRBJ1-1,NA,TRBV5-8,TRBD1,CASSLFQGVNTEAFF,TGTGCCAGCAGCCTCTTCCAGGGGGTGAACACTGAAGCTTTCTTT
TRBJ1-1,few,TRBV6-5,TRBD1,CASIQGAGTEAFF,TGTGCCAGCATTCAGGGGGCGGGTACTGAAGCTTTCTTT
TRBJ2-7,NA,TRBV2,TRBD1,CASLGQSYEQYF,TGTGCCAGCCTGGGACAGTCCTACGAGCAGTACTTC
TRBJ2-1,NA,TRBV10-3,TRBD1,CAIRPTGVLGHNEQFF,TGTGCCATCAGGCCAACAGGGGTTTTAGGTCACAATGAGCAGTTCTTC